This TCR beta chain was sequenced in a study of cytotoxic CD8 clonotypes in ibrutinib-treated CLL. CDR1 and CDR2 from the germline V gene are MNHNY and SVGAGI (reference sequence). V dropped 4 bases and J dropped 4 bases, with 5 bases sitting between them. This CDR3 is built from 11 residues. This clone has a handful of counts. The data were produced by immunoSEQ multiplex PCR, yet TCRdb's version contains in-frame clones alone and is incomplete. The sample includes about 160,000 clones, 70% to 85% seen only once; the top ten take 3.5% to 5.5%. The sequencing used PBMCs, collected after 24 months of ibrutinib treatment. This chain links TRBV6-6 with TRBJ2-7; the D is unclear. This clonotype was obtained from a human donor with chronic lymphocytic leukemia. CDR3 in DNA: TGTGCCAGCAGTTCACCGTACGAGCAGTACTTC. This translates into CASSSPYEQYF.